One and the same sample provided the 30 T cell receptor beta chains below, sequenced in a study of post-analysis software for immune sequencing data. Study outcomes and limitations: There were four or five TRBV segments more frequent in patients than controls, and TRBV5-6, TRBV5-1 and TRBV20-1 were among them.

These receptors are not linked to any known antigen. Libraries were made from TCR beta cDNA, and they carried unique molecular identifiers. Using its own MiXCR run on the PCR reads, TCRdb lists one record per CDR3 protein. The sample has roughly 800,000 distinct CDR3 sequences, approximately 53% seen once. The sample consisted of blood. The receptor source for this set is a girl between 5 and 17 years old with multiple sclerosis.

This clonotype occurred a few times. The chain's CDR3 is CSANQGTYEQYF. CDR3 in DNA: TGCAGTGCTAACCAGGGTACCTACGAGCAGTACTTC. The genes are TRBV29-1 and TRBJ2-7, with a possible D match to TRBD1 (5 bases). The CDR3 contains 12 residues. Germline CDR1 reads SQVTM; CDR2 reads ANQGSEA.

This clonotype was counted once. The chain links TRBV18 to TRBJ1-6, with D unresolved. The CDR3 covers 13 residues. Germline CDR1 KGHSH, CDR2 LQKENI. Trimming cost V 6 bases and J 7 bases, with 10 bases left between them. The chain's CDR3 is CASSHGENSPLHF. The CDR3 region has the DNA TGTGCCAGCTCCCACGGGGAGAATTCACCCCTCCACTTT.

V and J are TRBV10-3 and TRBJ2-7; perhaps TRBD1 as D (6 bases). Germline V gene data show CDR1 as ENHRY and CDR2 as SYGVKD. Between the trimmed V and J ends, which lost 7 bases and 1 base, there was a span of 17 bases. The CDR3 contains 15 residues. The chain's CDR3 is CAIMGPGASSYEQYF. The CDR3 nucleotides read TGTGCCATCATGGGGCCAGGGGCCTCATCCTACGAGCAGTACTTC.

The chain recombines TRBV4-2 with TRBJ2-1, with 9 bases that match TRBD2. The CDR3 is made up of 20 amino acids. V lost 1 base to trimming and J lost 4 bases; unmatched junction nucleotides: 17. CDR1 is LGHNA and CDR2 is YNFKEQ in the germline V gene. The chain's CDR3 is CASSQVMFSTTAGGYNEQFF. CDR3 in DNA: TGTGCCAGCAGCCAAGTTATGTTCTCTACCACAGCGGGGGGATACAATGAGCAGTTCTTC.

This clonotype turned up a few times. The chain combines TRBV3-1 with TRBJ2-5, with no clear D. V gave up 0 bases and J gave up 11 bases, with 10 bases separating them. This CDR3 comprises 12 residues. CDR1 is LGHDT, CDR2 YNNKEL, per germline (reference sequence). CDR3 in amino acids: CASSQDSDGQYF. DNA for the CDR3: TGTGCCAGCAGCCAAGATTCGGACGGGCAGTACTTC.

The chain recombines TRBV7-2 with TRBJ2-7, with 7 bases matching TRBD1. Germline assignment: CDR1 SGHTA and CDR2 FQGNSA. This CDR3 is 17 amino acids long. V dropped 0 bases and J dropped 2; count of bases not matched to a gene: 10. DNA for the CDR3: TGTGCCAGCAGCTTAGCGCCAGGGACAGCGAGACCCTACGAGCAGTACTTC. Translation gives CASSLAPGTARPYEQYF.

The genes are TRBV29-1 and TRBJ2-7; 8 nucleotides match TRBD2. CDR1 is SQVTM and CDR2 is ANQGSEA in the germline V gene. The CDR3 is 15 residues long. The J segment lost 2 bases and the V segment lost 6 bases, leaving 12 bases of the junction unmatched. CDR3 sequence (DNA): TGCAGCGTCGCTGTCTGGAGCGGGAGTGCCTACGAGCAGTACTTC. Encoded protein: CSVAVWSGSAYEQYF.

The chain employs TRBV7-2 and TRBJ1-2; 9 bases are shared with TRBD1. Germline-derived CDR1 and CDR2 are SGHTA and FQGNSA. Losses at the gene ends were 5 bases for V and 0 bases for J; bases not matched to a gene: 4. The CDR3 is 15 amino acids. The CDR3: CASSADRGANYGYTF. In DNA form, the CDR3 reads TGTGCCAGCAGCGCGGACAGGGGAGCTAACTATGGCTACACCTTC.

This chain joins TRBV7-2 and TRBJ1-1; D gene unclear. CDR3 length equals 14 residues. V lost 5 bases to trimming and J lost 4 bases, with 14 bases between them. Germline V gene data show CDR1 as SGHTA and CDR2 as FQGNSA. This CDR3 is CASSPRRLSTEAFF. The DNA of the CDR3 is TGTGCCAGCAGCCCAAGAAGATTGAGCACTGAAGCTTTCTTT.

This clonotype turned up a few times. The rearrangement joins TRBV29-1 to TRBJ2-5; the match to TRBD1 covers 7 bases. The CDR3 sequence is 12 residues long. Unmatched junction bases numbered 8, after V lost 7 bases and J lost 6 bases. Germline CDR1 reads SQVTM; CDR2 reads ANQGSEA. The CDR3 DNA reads TGCAGCGCCAGAGCCAGGGGGAAGACCCAGTACTTC. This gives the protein CSARARGKTQYF.

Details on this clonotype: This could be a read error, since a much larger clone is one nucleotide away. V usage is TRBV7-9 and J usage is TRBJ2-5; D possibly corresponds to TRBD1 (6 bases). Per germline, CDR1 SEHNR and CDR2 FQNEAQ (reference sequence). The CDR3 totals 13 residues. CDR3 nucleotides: TGTGCCAGCAGCTTAGACAGGGCTGAGACCCGGTACTTC. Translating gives CASSLDRAETRYF.

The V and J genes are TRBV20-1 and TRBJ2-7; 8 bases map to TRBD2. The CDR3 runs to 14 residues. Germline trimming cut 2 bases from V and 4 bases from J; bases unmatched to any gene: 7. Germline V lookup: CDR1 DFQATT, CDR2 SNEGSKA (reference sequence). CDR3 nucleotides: TGCAGTGCTAGAATGGGTAGCGGGGCTTACGAGCAGTACTTC. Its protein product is CSARMGSGAYEQYF.

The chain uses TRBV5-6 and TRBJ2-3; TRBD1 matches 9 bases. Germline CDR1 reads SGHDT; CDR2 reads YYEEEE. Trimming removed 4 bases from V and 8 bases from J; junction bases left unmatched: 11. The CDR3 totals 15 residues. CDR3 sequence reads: CASSQKAGTGITQYF. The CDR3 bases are TGTGCCAGCAGCCAAAAAGCAGGGACAGGGATTACGCAGTATTTT.

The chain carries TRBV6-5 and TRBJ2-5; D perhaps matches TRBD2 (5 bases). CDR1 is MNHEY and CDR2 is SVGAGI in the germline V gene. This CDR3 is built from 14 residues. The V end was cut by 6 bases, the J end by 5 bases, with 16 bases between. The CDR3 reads CASRPTPGKETQYF. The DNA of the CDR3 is TGTGCCAGCAGGCCAACGCCGGGGAAGGAGACCCAGTACTTC.

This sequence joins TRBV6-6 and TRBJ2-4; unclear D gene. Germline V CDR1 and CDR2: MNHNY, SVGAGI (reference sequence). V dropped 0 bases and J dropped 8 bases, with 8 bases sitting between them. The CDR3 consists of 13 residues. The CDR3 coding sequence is TGTGCCAGCAGTTACTCGAGTCAGGACATTCAGTACTTC. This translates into CASSYSSQDIQYF.

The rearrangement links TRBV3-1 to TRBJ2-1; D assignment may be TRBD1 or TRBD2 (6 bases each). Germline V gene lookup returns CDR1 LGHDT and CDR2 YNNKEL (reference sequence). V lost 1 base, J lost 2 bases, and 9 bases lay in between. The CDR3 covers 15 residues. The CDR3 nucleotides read TGTGCCAGCAGCCAAGGGAGGGGGACCTACAATGAGCAGTTCTTC. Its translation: CASSQGRGTYNEQFF.

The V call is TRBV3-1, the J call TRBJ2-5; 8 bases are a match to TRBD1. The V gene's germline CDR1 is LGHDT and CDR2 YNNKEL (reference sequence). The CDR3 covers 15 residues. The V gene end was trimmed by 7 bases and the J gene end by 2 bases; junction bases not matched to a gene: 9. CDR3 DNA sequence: TGTGCCAGCACTTTGGACAGGGCGCCACAAGAGACCCAGTACTTC. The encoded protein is CASTLDRAPQETQYF.

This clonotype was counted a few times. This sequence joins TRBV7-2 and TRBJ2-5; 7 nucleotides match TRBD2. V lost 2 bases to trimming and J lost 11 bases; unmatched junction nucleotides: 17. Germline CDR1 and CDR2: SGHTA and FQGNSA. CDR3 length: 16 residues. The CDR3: CASSLLRTSTYNEQYF. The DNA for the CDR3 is TGTGCCAGCAGCTTACTTAGGACTAGTACATACAATGAGCAGTACTTC.

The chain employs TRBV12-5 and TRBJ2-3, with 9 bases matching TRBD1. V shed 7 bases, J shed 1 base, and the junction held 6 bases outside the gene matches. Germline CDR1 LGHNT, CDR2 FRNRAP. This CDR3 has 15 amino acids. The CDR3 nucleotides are TGTGCTAGTGTCCGGACAGGGGTTGGCACAGATACGCAGTATTTT. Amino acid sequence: CASVRTGVGTDTQYF.

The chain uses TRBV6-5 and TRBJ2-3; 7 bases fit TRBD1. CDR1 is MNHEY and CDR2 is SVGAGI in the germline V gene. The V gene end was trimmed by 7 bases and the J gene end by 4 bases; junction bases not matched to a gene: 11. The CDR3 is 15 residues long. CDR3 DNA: TGTGCCAGCACCGGACTCGAAGGGGGCGCAGATACGCAGTATTTT. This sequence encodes CASTGLEGGADTQYF.

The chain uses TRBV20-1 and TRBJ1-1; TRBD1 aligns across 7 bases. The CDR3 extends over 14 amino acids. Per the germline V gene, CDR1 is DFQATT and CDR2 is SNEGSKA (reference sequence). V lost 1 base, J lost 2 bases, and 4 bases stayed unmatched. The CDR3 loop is CSARGTGPNTEAFF. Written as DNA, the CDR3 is TGCAGTGCTAGAGGGACAGGACCAAACACTGAAGCTTTCTTT.

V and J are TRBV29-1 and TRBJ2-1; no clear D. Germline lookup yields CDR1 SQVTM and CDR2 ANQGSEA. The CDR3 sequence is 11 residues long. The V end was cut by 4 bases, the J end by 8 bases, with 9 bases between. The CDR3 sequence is CSVAGSHEQFF. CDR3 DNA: TGCAGCGTTGCCGGATCCCATGAGCAGTTCTTC.

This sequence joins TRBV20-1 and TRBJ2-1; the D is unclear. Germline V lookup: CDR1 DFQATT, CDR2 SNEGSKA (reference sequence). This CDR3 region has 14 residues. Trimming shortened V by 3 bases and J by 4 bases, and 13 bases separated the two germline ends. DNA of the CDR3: TGCAGTGCTAGTAGTGACTTACTTTACAATGAGCAGTTCTTC. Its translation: CSASSDLLYNEQFF.

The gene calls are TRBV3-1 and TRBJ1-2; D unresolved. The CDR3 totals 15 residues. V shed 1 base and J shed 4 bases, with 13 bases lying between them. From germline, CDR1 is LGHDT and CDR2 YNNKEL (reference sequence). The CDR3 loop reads CASSQGVPATYGYTF. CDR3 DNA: TGTGCCAGCAGCCAAGGGGTCCCAGCAACCTATGGCTACACCTTC.

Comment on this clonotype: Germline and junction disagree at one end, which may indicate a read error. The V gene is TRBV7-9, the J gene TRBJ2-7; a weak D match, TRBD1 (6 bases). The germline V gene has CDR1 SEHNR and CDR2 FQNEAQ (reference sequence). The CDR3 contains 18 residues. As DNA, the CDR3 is TGTGCCGGCAGCTTATCAAACAAAGCGACAGGAAGAACCTACGAGCAGTACTTC. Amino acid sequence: CAGSLSNKATGRTYEQYF.

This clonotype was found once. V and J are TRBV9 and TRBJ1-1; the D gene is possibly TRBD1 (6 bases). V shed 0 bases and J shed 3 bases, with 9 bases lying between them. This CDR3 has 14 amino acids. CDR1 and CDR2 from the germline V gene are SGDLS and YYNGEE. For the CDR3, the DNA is TGTGCCAGCAGCGTAGGGGCAGGGGACACTGAAGCTTTCTTT. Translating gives CASSVGAGDTEAFF.

The chain's CDR3 is CASSSAGPNYGYTF. CDR3 coding DNA: TGTGCCAGCAGCTCCGCAGGGCCTAACTATGGCTACACCTTC. V and J are TRBV11-2 and TRBJ1-2; TRBD1 is a possible D gene (5 bases). The V and J ends lost 4 bases and 0 bases respectively, with 9 bases between them. CDR3 length: 14 amino acids. Germline CDR1 and CDR2: SGHAT and FQNNGV. The variable domain in full, completed from reference TRBV11-2 and TRBJ1-2, reads EAGVAQSPRYKIIEKRQSVAFWCNPISGHATLYWYQQILGQGPKLLIQFQNNGVVDDSQLPKDRFSAERLKGVDSTLKIQPAKLEDSAVYLCASSSAGPNYGYTFGSGTRLTVV.

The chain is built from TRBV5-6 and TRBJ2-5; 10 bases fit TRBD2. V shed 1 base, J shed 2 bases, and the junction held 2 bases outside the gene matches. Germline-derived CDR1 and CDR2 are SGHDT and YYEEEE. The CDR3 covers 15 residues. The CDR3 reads CASSLPLAGQETQYF. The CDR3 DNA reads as TGTGCCAGCAGCTTGCCACTAGCGGGACAAGAGACCCAGTACTTC.

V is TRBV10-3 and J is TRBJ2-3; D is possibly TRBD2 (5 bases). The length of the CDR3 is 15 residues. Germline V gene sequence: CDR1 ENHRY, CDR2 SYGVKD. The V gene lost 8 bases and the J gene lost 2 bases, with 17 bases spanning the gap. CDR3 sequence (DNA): TGTGCCATCCAAAACGGGCAGCGGAACACAGATACGCAGTATTTT. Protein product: CAIQNGQRNTDTQYF.

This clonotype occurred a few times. CDR3 DNA sequence: TGTGCCAGCAGCGTAGTCGGGACGGGCCACAATGAGCAGTTCTTC. As protein: CASSVVGTGHNEQFF. This chain joins TRBV9 and TRBJ2-1; D is tentatively TRBD1 or TRBD2 (5 bases each). This CDR3 spans 15 amino acids. The V end lost 0 bases, the J end lost 5 bases, and 12 bases lay between the germline ends. Germline-derived CDR1 and CDR2 are SGDLS and YYNGEE.